The following is a TCR beta chain sequence with its context. This entry comes from a study of shared T cell receptors in the human thymus. The CDR3 is made up of 16 amino acids. V dropped 0 bases and J dropped 5; count of bases not matched to a gene: 7. From germline, CDR1 is SGHDN and CDR2 FVKESK. Assay: immunoSEQ multiplex PCR; the TCRdb copy retains only in-frame clones and omits some. This table holds some 660,000 clones, over 75% found once. The same data also went into a second study, on human thymus T cells.

The source is a boy in the first two years of life with a congenital heart defect. The chain carries TRBV14 and TRBJ2-1, with 7 bases aligning to TRBD2. What was sequenced was thymocytes. CDR3 bases: TGTGCCAGCAGCCAAGAGGGAGGGAAGGACGACAATGAGCAGTTCTTC. Protein sequence: CASSQEGGKDDNEQFF.